The rows below give T cell receptor beta chains drawn from one sample of a study of blood T cell repertoires in COVID-19. Measured with immunoSEQ multiplex PCR; TCRdb has only the in-frame clones, and not every one. The table has approximately 250,000 clones, roughly 90% seen once; the top ten hold around 13%. The sample taken for sequencing was peripheral blood. All receptors derive from a woman in her seventies with COVID-19, enrolled during active disease. Each CDR3 is given with its conserved first and last residue. D genes are given only for firm matches. Rows give clone size only sometimes, using once, few, many, or a class for an expanded clone.

D | J | size | V | DNA | CDR3
TRBD1 | TRBJ2-7 | - | TRBV24-1 | TGTGCCACCAGGGGTACAGGGGGCTACGAGCAGTACTTC | CATRGTGGYEQYF
TRBD1 | TRBJ1-6 | - | TRBV6-2/TRBV6-3 | TGTGCCAGCAGTTATCCGACAGGGGAGAATAATTCACCCCTCCACTTT | CASSYPTGENNSPLHF
TRBD1 | TRBJ2-2 | few | TRBV30 | TGTGCCTTCGGACAGGGGGCGAGCACCGGGGAGCTGTTTTTT | CAFGQGASTGELFF
- | TRBJ1-1 | - | TRBV7-2 | TGTGCCAGCAGCCCCCCGGAGGGCGGAAACACTGAAGCTTTCTTT | CASSPPEGGNTEAFF
- | TRBJ1-1 | - | TRBV6-5 | TGTGCCAGCAGGACCACGACAGAAGCTTTCTTT | CASRTTTEAFF
TRBD1 | TRBJ2-7 | - | TRBV4-1 | TGCGCCAGCAGCTTCCTGCCTCCGGGACAGGCGGCCTACGAGCAGTACTTC | CASSFLPPGQAAYEQYF
- | TRBJ2-5 | - | TRBV15 | TGTGCCACCAGTAAGGACGGAGGGAAGACCCAGTACTTC | CATSKDGGKTQYF
TRBD2 | TRBJ2-7 | few | TRBV7-2 | TGTGCCAGCAGCTTTAGCGGGGGGGAAATCTCCTACGAGCAGTACTTC | CASSFSGGEISYEQYF
TRBD2 | TRBJ2-1 | - | TRBV28 | TGTGCCAGCAGTTCCGCCACTAGCGGGGGGCAGTCCTACAATGAGCAGTTCTTC | CASSSATSGGQSYNEQFF
TRBD1 | TRBJ2-3 | - | TRBV4-2 | TGTGCCAGCAGCCAAGATAAGGACAGGGCCACAGATACGCAGTATTTT | CASSQDKDRATDTQYF
- | TRBJ2-1 | - | TRBV7-9 | TGTGCCAGCAGCTTAGGAGGGTCCCGCGGTTACAATGAGCAGTTCTTC | CASSLGGSRGYNEQFF
- | TRBJ1-1 | - | TRBV11-2 | TGTGCCAGCAGTCACCGGACAGAGAACACTGAAGCTTTCTTT | CASSHRTENTEAFF
TRBD1 | TRBJ1-5 | few | TRBV11-2 | TGTGCCAGCAGCTTAGATGACAGGGGGGGAAGTCAGCCCCAGCATTTT | CASSLDDRGGSQPQHF
- | TRBJ1-2 | - | TRBV29-1 | TGCAGCGTTGCCGGGGGCGGGGGATATGGCTACACCTTC | CSVAGGGGYGYTF